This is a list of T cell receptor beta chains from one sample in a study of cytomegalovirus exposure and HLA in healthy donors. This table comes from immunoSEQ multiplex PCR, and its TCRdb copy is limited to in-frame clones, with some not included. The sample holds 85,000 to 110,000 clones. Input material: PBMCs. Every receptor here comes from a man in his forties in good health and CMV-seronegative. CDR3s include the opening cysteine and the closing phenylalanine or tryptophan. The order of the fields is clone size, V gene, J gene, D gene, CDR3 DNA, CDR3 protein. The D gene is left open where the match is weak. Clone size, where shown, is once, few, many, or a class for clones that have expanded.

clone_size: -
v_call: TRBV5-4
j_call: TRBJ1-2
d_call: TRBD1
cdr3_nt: TGTGCCAGCAGCTTACAGGGGGCGCCTGGTGGCTACACCTTC
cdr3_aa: CASSLQGAPGGYTF

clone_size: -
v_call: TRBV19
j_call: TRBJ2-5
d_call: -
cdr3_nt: TGTGCCAGTAGTATGAGTAGAGGCTCCGCGGGGACCCAGTACTTC
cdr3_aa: CASSMSRGSAGTQYF

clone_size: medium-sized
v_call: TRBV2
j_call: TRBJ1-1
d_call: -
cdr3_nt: TGTGCCAGCAGCTTCCAGGGGAACACTGAAGCTTTCTTT
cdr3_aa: CASSFQGNTEAFF

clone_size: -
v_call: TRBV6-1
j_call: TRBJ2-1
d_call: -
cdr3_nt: TGTGCCAGCAGGACTAAGTACAATGAGCAGTTCTTC
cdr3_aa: CASRTKYNEQFF

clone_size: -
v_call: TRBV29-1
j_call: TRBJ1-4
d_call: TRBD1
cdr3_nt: TGCAGCGGTGGAGGCCACAGGGGGCACTCAGATCGGGAAAAACTGTTTTTT
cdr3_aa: CSGGGHRGHSDREKLFF

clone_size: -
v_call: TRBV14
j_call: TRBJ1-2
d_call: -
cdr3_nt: TGTGCCAGCAGTGGAGGGGTCACCTATGGCTACACCTTC
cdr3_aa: CASSGGVTYGYTF

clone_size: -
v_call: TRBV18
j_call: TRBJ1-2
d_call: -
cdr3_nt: TGTGCCAGCTCACCAACGGACGCGGGGATGTATGGCTACACCTTC
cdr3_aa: CASSPTDAGMYGYTF

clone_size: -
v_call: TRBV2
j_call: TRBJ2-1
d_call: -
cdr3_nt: TGTGCCAGCAGTGAAGACGGGACTTTCCATGAGCAGTTCTTC
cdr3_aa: CASSEDGTFHEQFF

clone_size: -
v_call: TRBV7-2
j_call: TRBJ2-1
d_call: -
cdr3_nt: TGTGCCAGCAGCTTTTCGACAGCCTACAATGAGCAGTTCTTC
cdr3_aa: CASSFSTAYNEQFF

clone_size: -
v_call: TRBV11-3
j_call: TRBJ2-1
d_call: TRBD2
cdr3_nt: TGTGCCAGCAGCTTAGGGACTAGCGGCTATGAGCAGTTCTTC
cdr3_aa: CASSLGTSGYEQFF

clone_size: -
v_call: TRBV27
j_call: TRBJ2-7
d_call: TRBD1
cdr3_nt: TGTGCCAGCGCCCCGGGACAGGGACCCCTCTCCTACGAGCAGTACTTC
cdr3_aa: CASAPGQGPLSYEQYF

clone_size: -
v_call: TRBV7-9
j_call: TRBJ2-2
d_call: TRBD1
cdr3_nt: TGTGCCAGCAGCTTGGGACAGGGCGAGACCGGGGAGCTGTTTTTT
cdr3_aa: CASSLGQGETGELFF

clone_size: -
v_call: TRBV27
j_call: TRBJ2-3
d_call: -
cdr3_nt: TGTGCCAGCAGTTTTGGGGCTGCGCCAGATACGCAGTATTTT
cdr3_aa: CASSFGAAPDTQYF

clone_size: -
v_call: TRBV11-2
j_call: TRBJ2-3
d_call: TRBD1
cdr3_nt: TGTGCCAGCAGCTCCTGGGACAGGGGAACAGATACGCAGTATTTT
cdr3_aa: CASSSWDRGTDTQYF

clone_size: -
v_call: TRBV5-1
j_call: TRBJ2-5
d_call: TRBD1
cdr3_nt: TGCGCCAGCAGTAGATCCGGGACAGGGACTACCCAAGAGACCCAGTACTTC
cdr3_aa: CASSRSGTGTTQETQYF